The T cell receptor (beta chain) under discussion was sequenced for a study of cytomegalovirus exposure and HLA in healthy donors. Deletions cut 2 bases from V and 2 bases from J, with 11 bases between. CDR3 length equals 15 residues. Per the germline V gene, CDR1 is MDHEN and CDR2 is SYDVKM. It was with 60 Vbeta and 13 Jbeta primers that the PCR ran. Per the original methods: Later analysis identified tens of millions of unique TCR beta chains, about 10 million shared. The data were produced by immunoSEQ multiplex PCR, yet TCRdb's version contains in-frame clones alone and is incomplete. The DNA was the basis for D and trimming; V, J and clone size are from that table. The profile shows 90,000 to 130,000 clones, 79% of them singletons.

The TCR originated in a woman aged 18-29 years in good health and CMV-seropositive. The specimen was PBMCs. The gene calls are TRBV28 and TRBJ2-3; D may be TRBD1 (5 bases). The DNA for the CDR3 is TGTGCCAGCAGTTTAGGGGCGGAGTACACAGATACGCAGTATTTT. As protein: CASSLGAEYTDTQYF. The whole variable domain, filled in from reference TRBV28 and TRBJ2-3, reads DVKVTQSSRYLVKRTGEKVFLECVQDMDHENMFWYRQDPGLGLRLIYFSYDVKMKEKGDIPEGYSVSREKKERFSLILESASTNQTSMYLCASSLGAEYTDTQYFGPGTRLTVL.